This TCR beta chain was captured in a study of blood T cell repertoires in COVID-19. This table comes from immunoSEQ multiplex PCR, and its TCRdb copy is limited to in-frame clones, with some not included. The sample lists some 300,000 clones, 90% occurring once. V dropped 7 bases and J dropped 9; count of bases not matched to a gene: 12. The length of the CDR3 is 15 residues. Germline V gives CDR1 MNHEY, CDR2 SVGAGI. Clinical history as reported by participants underpinned cohort assignment. The receptor comes from a woman aged 18-29 years with acute COVID-19. Sample: PBMCs or T cells enriched from blood (not recorded which). The chain uses TRBV6-5 and TRBJ1-6, with 7 bases fitting TRBD1. The CDR3 reads CASTLDRTASSPLHF. The DNA of the CDR3 is TGTGCCAGCACACTGGACAGGACGGCCAGTTCACCCCTCCACTTT.